The clone carrying this T cell receptor beta chain was seen a handful of times. The germline gives CDR1 SGHVS, CDR2 FNYEAQ. With 5 bases clipped from V and 4 bases from J, the junction kept 9 bases outside the gene matches. This CDR3 has 15 residues. These data originate in a study of T cells in Graves' hyperthyroidism and ophthalmopathy. Study details: At the time of initial diagnosis and before any treatment, peripheral blood was collected.

TCR beta CDR3 regions were amplified from RNA transcripts. When the TCR CDR3 underwent first-round RT-PCR, the HTBI primer set was used. In TCRdb, the multiplex PCR reads were re-called with MiXCR into one record per CDR3 protein. The data show 250,000 to 300,000 distinct CDR3 sequences, over 15% seen once. Sequencing used blood. The source of this sequence is a woman aged 55-69 years with Graves' ophthalmopathy. This sequence joins TRBV7-6 and TRBJ2-7, with TRBD1 matching over 9 bases. As DNA, the CDR3 is TGTGCCAGCAGCAATATAGACAGGGGGGATTACGAGCAGTACTTC. Translated, it gives CASSNIDRGDYEQYF.